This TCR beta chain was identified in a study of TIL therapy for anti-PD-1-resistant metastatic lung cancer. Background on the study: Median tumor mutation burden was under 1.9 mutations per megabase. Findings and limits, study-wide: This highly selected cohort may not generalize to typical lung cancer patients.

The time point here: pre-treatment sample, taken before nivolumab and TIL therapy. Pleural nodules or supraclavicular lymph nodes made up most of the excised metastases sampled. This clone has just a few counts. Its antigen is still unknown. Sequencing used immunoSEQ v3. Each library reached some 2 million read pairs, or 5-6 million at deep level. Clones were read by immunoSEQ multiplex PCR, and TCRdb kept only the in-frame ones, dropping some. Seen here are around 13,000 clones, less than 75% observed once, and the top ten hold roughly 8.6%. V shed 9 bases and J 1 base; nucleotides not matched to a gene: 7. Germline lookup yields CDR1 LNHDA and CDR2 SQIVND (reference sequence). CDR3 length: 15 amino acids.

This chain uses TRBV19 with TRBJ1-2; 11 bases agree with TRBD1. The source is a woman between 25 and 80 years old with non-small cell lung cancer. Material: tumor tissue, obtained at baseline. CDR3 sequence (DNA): TGTGCCAGCCAGCGGGACAGGGGGATTAACTATGGCTACACCTTC. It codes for CASQRDRGINYGYTF.